The 30 T cell receptor beta chains listed next were all sequenced from one sample in a study of tumor and adjacent non-tumor tissue in lung cancer. A modified ARM-PCR protocol with three rounds of nested PCR amplified TCRbeta. TCRdb re-called the multiplex PCR reads through MiXCR, storing one row per CDR3 protein. The table shows around 120,000 distinct CDR3 sequences, with 66% occurring only once. RNA was extracted from bulk tissue without any cell sorting. The sequenced material came from lung tumor tissue. The receptors originated from a man aged 30 to 45 with non-small cell lung cancer.

Turning to this clonotype: Being one base from a much bigger clone, this may be a read error. The rearrangement joins TRBV20-1 to TRBJ1-5, with 10 nucleotides matching TRBD1. From germline, CDR1 is DFQATT and CDR2 SNEGSKA (reference sequence). The CDR3 is 15 amino acids. The CDR3 bases are TGCAATGCTAGAGGAGGGACAGGGGTCGGTCAGCCCCAGCATTTT. It codes for CNARGGTGVGQPQHF.

Comments on this clonotype: Since a much larger clone is just one base distant, this may be a read error. V is TRBV20-1 and J is TRBJ2-1; TRBD2 agrees at 7 bases. From germline, CDR1 is DFQATT and CDR2 SNEGSKA (reference sequence). The CDR3 sequence is 16 residues long. The CDR3 DNA follows: TGCAGTGCTAGAGATTCAAGCGGGGTAACCTACAATGAGCGGTTCTTC. It codes for CSARDSSGVTYNERFF.

On this clonotype itself: This may be a read error: a much more frequent sequence differs by one nucleotide. For the CDR3, the DNA is TGTGCCATCGGTGGGTCCTCCGGGGAGCTGTTTTTT. Protein product: CAIGGSSGELFF. This rearrangement joins TRBV10-3 to TRBJ2-2, with unresolved D. The CDR3 spans 12 residues. Trimming took off 8 bases at V and 6 bases at J, with 10 bases between the two ends. Germline values: CDR1 ENHRY, CDR2 SYGVKD.

Comment on this clonotype: A much larger clone lies one base from this, so it may be a read error. The chain combines TRBV6-1 with TRBJ1-1; 9 bases agree with TRBD1. Trimming cost V 7 bases and J 4 bases; bases outside gene matches: 7. This CDR3 has 14 residues. Germline CDR1 MNHNS, CDR2 SASEGT. CDR3 nucleotides: TGTGCCAGCAATTGGGACAGGGATACCACTGAAGCTTTCTTT. This sequence encodes CASNWDRDTTEAFF.

This clonotype was detected many times. The genes are TRBV6-5 and TRBJ1-1; D might be TRBD1 (5 bases). This CDR3 contains 11 residues. Germline loops: CDR1 MNHEY, CDR2 SVGAGI. V gave up 6 bases and J gave up 6 bases, with 8 bases separating them. The chain's CDR3 is CASSQGSEAFF. CDR3 DNA sequence: TGTGCCAGCAGCCAGGGCTCTGAAGCTTTCTTT.

This clonotype has a handful of counts. A much bigger clone sits one base away, suggesting this may be a read error. As DNA, the CDR3 is TGTGCTAGTGGTTTGGTATATGACTATGGCTACACCTTC. Its translation: CASGLVYDYGYTF. The chain is built from TRBV12-5 and TRBJ1-2; D remains ambiguous. Trimming pared 0 bases from V and 3 bases from J, leaving 5 bases between. This CDR3 comprises 13 residues. Germline CDR1 is LGHNT and CDR2 is FRNRAP.

The V gene is TRBV29-1, the J gene TRBJ2-7, with D tentatively TRBD1 (6 bases). Trimming removed 5 bases from V and 10 bases from J, with 21 bases in between. Germline V gene lookup returns CDR1 SQVTM and CDR2 ANQGSEA. The CDR3 contains 13 residues. The CDR3 DNA reads TGCAGCGTTCCGAAGGGGGAGTCCTATGATCAGTACTTC. It encodes CSVPKGESYDQYF.

To note about this clonotype: This may be a read error: a much more frequent sequence differs by one nucleotide. V usage is TRBV20-1 and J usage is TRBJ2-3; tentatively, D is TRBD1 or TRBD2 (5 bases each). The CDR3 runs 15 residues. CDR1 is DFQATT, CDR2 SNEGSKA, per germline (reference sequence). Here the CDR3 DNA reads TGCAATGCACGGGACGACTACTGGGGCACAGATACGCAGTATTTT. It is translated as CNARDDYWGTDTQYF.

Comments on this clonotype: Just one base apart from a much larger clone, this may be a read error. The V and J genes are TRBV20-1 and TRBJ2-5; tentatively, D is TRBD2 (5 bases). V gave up 8 bases and J gave up 3 bases, with 16 bases separating them. Germline loops: CDR1 DFQATT, CDR2 SNEGSKA (reference sequence). CDR3 length: 13 amino acids. CDR3 bases: TGCAGTACCGACGGGAACTTAGAAGAGACCCAGTACTTC. This codes for CSTDGNLEETQYF.

As regards this clonotype: Because the CDR3 is missing its conserved closing phenylalanine or tryptophan, this is likely a read error. The chain recombines TRBV5-4 with TRBJ2-3; D ambiguous. This CDR3 is 15 amino acids long. V was clipped by 2 bases and J by 0 bases, with 10 bases between them. Looked up from germline, CDR1 is SGHNT and CDR2 is YYREEE (reference sequence). This CDR3 is CASSFRSESTDTQYY. CDR3 bases: TGTGCCAGCAGCTTTCGGAGCGAGAGCACAGATACGCAGTATTAT.

A note on this clonotype: Sequence at one end of the junction differs from germline and may be a read error. The gene calls are TRBV6-5 and TRBJ2-2; 7 nucleotides match TRBD2. Germline V gene data show CDR1 as MNHEY and CDR2 as SVGAGI. This CDR3 contains 16 residues. As DNA, the CDR3 is TGTGCCAGTAGTTACTCGGGGGGACGGAACACCGGGGAGCTGTCTTTC. This gives the protein CASSYSGGRNTGELSF.

To note about this clonotype: Since no conserved phenylalanine or tryptophan closes the CDR3, a read error is the likely cause. This rearrangement joins TRBV11-3 to TRBJ2-1; D gene ambiguous. The CDR3 is made up of 13 amino acids. Germline V lookup: CDR1 SGHNT, CDR2 YENEEA. CDR3 protein: CVNIPTPGNEQFL. The CDR3 bases are TGTGTCAACATCCCCACACCTGGCAATGAGCAGTTCCTC.

Points on this clonotype: This may arise from a read error, as a much more abundant clone is one base away. The chain couples TRBV12-3 or TRBV12-4 to TRBJ2-3; tentatively, D is TRBD1 (6 bases). The CDR3 length is 15 residues. The CDR3 DNA reads as TGTACCAGCAGTTACAGGGTTGAGGTTGGGGATACGCAGTATTTT. It translates to CTSSYRVEVGDTQYF.

This clonotype was recorded at least ten times. This rearrangement joins TRBV6-2 or TRBV6-3 to TRBJ1-1, with D possibly matching TRBD1 (6 bases). CDR1 is MNHEY and CDR2 is SVGEGT in the germline V gene. Trimming stripped 7 bases from V and 7 bases from J, with 19 bases between. The CDR3 totals 14 residues. DNA for the CDR3: TGTGCCAGCAACCTACAGGGTGTGGGGTTTGAAGCTTTCTTT. This codes for CASNLQGVGFEAFF.

A note on this clonotype: Being one base from a much bigger clone, this may be a read error. The genes are TRBV29-1 and TRBJ1-2; no clear D. With 6 bases removed from V and 8 bases from J, the gap between germline ends came to 13 bases. The length of the CDR3 is 11 residues. From germline, CDR1 is SQVTM and CDR2 ANQGSEA. CDR3 loop: CSVATNVGYTF. The DNA for the CDR3 is TGCAGCGTGGCGACGAACGTGGGCTACACCTTC.

This clonotype was recorded only once. The junction and the germline gene differ at one end; a read error may be behind it. CDR3 region: CAGSPRQGNTETFF. CDR3 coding DNA: TGTGCCGGGAGCCCCCGACAGGGGAACACTGAAACTTTCTTT. The rearrangement uses TRBV4-2 and TRBJ1-1; 8 bases match TRBD1. The germline CDR1 and CDR2 sequences are LGHNA and YNFKEQ. CDR3 length: 14 amino acids.

To note about this clonotype: An end of the junction differs from the germline gene, which may be a read error. The J gene is TRBJ2-1, the V gene TRBV6-5, with a tentative D call TRBD1 (5 bases). The germline gives CDR1 MNHEY, CDR2 SVGAGI. The length of the CDR3 is 16 residues. The CDR3 DNA sequence: TGTGACAGCAGGTCGGACACGAGGAGCTCCTACAATGAGCAGTTCTTC. As protein: CDSRSDTRSSYNEQFF.

With respect to this clonotype: A read error is possible here, since a much larger clone lies one base away. The chain couples TRBV4-3 to TRBJ2-3; 9 positions agree with TRBD1. The V gene's germline CDR1 is LGHNA and CDR2 YSLEER. V trimming: 5 bases; J trimming: 6 bases; junction bases outside the gene matches: 9. The CDR3 extends over 15 amino acids. The CDR3 loop is CASSFTGTGSDTQYF. The CDR3 DNA is TGCGCCAGCAGCTTCACCGGGACAGGGAGCGATACGCAGTATTTT.

Worth noting for this clonotype: The junction and the germline gene differ at one end; a read error may be behind it. This chain joins TRBV20-1 and TRBJ2-5; TRBD2 aligns across 9 bases. The CDR3 totals 13 residues. The V gene's germline CDR1 is DFQATT and CDR2 SNEGSKA (reference sequence). In DNA form, the CDR3 reads TGCTGTGCTAGAGATCCTAGCGGGATGACCCAATACTTC. Amino acids: CCARDPSGMTQYF.

At least ten counts were recorded for this clonotype. The genes are TRBV5-5 and TRBJ2-3, with D unresolved. Germline V gene sequence: CDR1 SGHKS, CDR2 YYEKEE (reference sequence). The V end lost 1 base, the J end lost 6 bases, and 6 bases lay between the germline ends. The CDR3 runs 12 residues. The CDR3 nucleotides read TGTGCCAGCAGCTTGTCGCTGGATACGCAGTATTTT. This sequence encodes CASSLSLDTQYF.

With regard to this clonotype: A much larger clonotype is one base distant, so this may be a read error. This rearrangement joins TRBV6-5 to TRBJ2-3; perhaps TRBD2 as D (6 bases). Germline-derived CDR1 and CDR2 are MNHEY and SVGAGI. The CDR3 is made up of 12 amino acids. In DNA, the CDR3 is TGTGCCAGCAGCTCGTTAGCGGATACGCGGTATTTT. It specifies CASSSLADTRYF.

A note on this clonotype: Its ends do not fully match the called genes, so a read error is possible. The chain has TRBV6-1 and TRBJ1-2; TRBD1 matches 7 bases. In germline, CDR1 is MNHNS, CDR2 SASEGT. CDR3 length: 15 amino acids. The CDR3, as DNA: TGTGCCAGCATCAAAGGGGACAGCCTCAACTATGACTACACCTTC. It translates to CASIKGDSLNYDYTF.

Of note for this clonotype: This CDR3 fails to terminate in the conserved phenylalanine or tryptophan, so it likely reflects a read error. The gene calls are TRBV5-4 and TRBJ2-5, with TRBD2 identical over 9 bases. With 8 bases clipped from V and 7 bases from J, the junction kept 12 bases outside the gene matches. The CDR3 contains 14 residues. The germline gives CDR1 SGHNT, CDR2 YYREEE (reference sequence). CDR3 sequence: CASSVMTSGGTQYY. CDR3 nucleotide sequence: TGTGCCAGTAGCGTAATGACTAGCGGAGGGACCCAGTACTAC.

This clonotype was found once. Just one base apart from a much larger clone, this may be a read error. The V and J genes are TRBV6-5 and TRBJ1-2; D is possibly TRBD1 (6 bases). The V end was cut by 1 base, the J end by 2 bases, with 17 bases between. Germline V CDR1 and CDR2: MNHEY, SVGAGI. This CDR3 comprises 17 residues. CDR3 amino acids: CASSYLAGAGVNYGYTF. In DNA form, the CDR3 reads TGTGCCAGCAGTTACTTGGCCGGGGCAGGGGTCAACTATGGCTACACCTTC.

A note on this clonotype: This may be a read error, as it is one base from a much larger clone. For the CDR3, the DNA is TGTGCCAGCAGCCCGGAGGGGGTAGAAAAACTGTTTTTT. Residues: CASSPEGVEKLFF. The J gene is TRBJ1-4, the V gene TRBV6-5; D is perhaps TRBD1 (6 bases). CDR3 size: 13 residues. V was shortened by 6 bases and J by 8 bases, with 13 bases between the two germline ends. The germline V gene encodes CDR1 MNHEY and CDR2 SVGAGI.

In the case of this clonotype: Germline is not matched at one junction end, which may reflect a read error. The chain is built from TRBV6-5 and TRBJ1-2; a weak D match, TRBD1 (5 bases). CDR3 length: 14 amino acids. Germline V lookup: CDR1 MNHEY, CDR2 SVGAGI. For the CDR3, the DNA is TGTACCAGCAGTCTTCAGGGAGAGGCGAAAGGCTACACATTC. It specifies CTSSLQGEAKGYTF.

Regarding this clonotype: One end of the junction fails to match germline, which may point to a read error. The V gene is TRBV11-2, the J gene TRBJ2-7, with D perhaps TRBD2 (5 bases). The CDR3 consists of 15 residues. In germline, CDR1 is SGHAT, CDR2 FQNNGV. The CDR3: CASSLGLGSSYEHYF. CDR3 in DNA: TGTGCCAGCAGCTTAGGTCTAGGGAGCTCCTACGAGCATTACTTC.

This clonotype has ten or more counts. This sequence joins TRBV6-1 and TRBJ1-1; D gene unclear. This CDR3 is built from 14 residues. Germline lookup yields CDR1 MNHNS and CDR2 SASEGT. With 1 base removed from V and 3 bases from J, the gap between germline ends came to 9 bases. As DNA, the CDR3 is TGTGCCAGCAGTGAAGTAGAATGGGACACTGAAGCTTTCTTT. Encoded protein: CASSEVEWDTEAFF.

Points on this clonotype: This clone may be a read error of a much larger clone one base away. V gene TRBV6-6 combines with J gene TRBJ2-7; D uncertain. From germline, CDR1 is MNHNY and CDR2 SVGAGI (reference sequence). The CDR3 runs to 15 residues. The CDR3 region is CACSSNRRGVDEQYF. CDR3 sequence (DNA): TGTGCCTGCAGTTCGAATAGGCGAGGAGTCGACGAGCAGTACTTC.

V usage is TRBV29-1 and J usage is TRBJ2-5, with 7 bases identical to TRBD2. V lost 4 bases to trimming and J lost 9 bases; unmatched junction nucleotides: 11. This CDR3 is built from 13 residues. Looked up from germline, CDR1 is SQVTM and CDR2 is ANQGSEA. The CDR3 loop is CSVGQEREGAQYF. The CDR3 coding sequence is TGCAGCGTTGGTCAGGAGCGGGAAGGGGCCCAGTACTTC. The full variable domain, with the rest looked up from reference TRBV29-1 and TRBJ2-5, is SAVISQKPSRDICQRGTSLTIQCQVDSQVTMMFWYRQQPGQSLTLIATANQGSEATYESGFVIDKFPISRPNLTFSTLTVSNMSPEDSSIYLCSVGQEREGAQYFGPGTRLLVL.